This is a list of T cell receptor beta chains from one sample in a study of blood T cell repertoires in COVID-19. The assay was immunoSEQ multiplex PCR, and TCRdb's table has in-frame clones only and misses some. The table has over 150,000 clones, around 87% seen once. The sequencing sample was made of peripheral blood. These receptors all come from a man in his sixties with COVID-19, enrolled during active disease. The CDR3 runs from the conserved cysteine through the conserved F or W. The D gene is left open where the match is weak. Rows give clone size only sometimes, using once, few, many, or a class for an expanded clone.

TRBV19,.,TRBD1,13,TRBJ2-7,CASSRTGGYEQYF,TGTGCCAGTAGTCGGACAGGGGGTTACGAGCAGTACTTC
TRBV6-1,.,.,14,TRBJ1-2,CASSEGTNNYGYTF,TGTGCCAGCAGTGAAGGGACAAATAACTATGGCTACACCTTC
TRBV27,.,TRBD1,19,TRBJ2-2,CASSSGTAYLRQYTGELFF,TGTGCCAGCAGTTCTGGGACAGCTTATCTTCGCCAATACACCGGGGAGCTGTTTTTT
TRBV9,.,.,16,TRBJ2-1,CASSVDPGSSYNEQFF,TGTGCCAGCAGCGTAGACCCGGGGAGCTCCTACAATGAGCAGTTCTTC
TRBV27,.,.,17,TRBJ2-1,CASSFWLASNLRGEQFF,TGTGCCAGCAGTTTTTGGTTAGCTTCCAATCTTCGGGGAGAGCAGTTCTTC
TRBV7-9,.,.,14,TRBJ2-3,CASSKRESTDTQYF,TGTGCCAGCAGTAAGAGGGAGAGCACAGATACGCAGTATTTT
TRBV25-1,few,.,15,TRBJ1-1,CASITRRDGNTEAFF,TGTGCCAGCATCACACGGCGGGACGGGAACACTGAAGCTTTCTTT
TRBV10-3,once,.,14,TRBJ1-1,CAIRSGTSNTEAFF,TGTGCCATCAGGAGCGGGACATCGAACACTGAAGCTTTCTTT
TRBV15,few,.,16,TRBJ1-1,CATSREGSNAGTEAFF,TGTGCCACCAGCAGGGAGGGCTCTAACGCCGGAACTGAAGCTTTCTTT
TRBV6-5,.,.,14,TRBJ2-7,CASSYYRGDYEQYF,TGTGCCAGCAGTTATTATAGGGGCGACTACGAGCAGTACTTC
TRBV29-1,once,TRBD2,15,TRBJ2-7,CSVGTSTAPIYEQYF,TGCAGCGTTGGGACTAGCACAGCACCTATCTACGAGCAGTACTTC
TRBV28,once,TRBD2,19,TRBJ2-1,CASSPRALGAGGPNNEQFF,TGTGCCAGCAGTCCCAGGGCCCTCGGAGCGGGGGGACCAAACAATGAGCAGTTCTTC
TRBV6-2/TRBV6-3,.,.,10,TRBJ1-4,CASSQRKLFF,TGTGCCAGCAGTCAGCGAAAACTGTTTTTT
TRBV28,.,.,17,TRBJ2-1,CASSPYYEVRIYNEQFF,TGTGCCAGCAGTCCCTACTATGAGGTGCGAATTTACAATGAGCAGTTCTTC
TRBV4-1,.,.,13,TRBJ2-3,CASSPLFFDTQYF,TGCGCCAGCAGCCCCCTATTTTTCGATACGCAGTATTTT
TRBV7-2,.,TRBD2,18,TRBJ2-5,CASSLAGSSGGALETQYF,TGTGCCAGCAGCTTAGCGGGGTCTAGCGGGGGGGCCCTTGAGACCCAGTACTTC
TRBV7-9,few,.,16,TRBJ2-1,CASTLIQGSSYNEQFF,TGTGCCAGCACCCTTATACAGGGTTCATCCTACAATGAGCAGTTCTTC
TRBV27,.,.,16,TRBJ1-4,CASSPLGGGANEKLFF,TGTGCCAGCAGTCCTCTGGGGGGTGGGGCTAATGAAAAACTGTTTTTT
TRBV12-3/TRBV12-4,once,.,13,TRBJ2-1,CASGQFSYNEQFF,TGTGCCAGCGGACAGTTTTCCTACAATGAGCAGTTCTTC
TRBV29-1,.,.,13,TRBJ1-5,CSVDPGVGQPQHF,TGCAGCGTTGATCCAGGGGTCGGGCAGCCCCAGCATTTT
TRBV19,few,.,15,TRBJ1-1,CASSARAPLNTEAFF,TGTGCCAGTAGTGCCAGGGCCCCTTTGAACACTGAAGCTTTCTTT
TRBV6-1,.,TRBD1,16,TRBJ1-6,CASREPGQGPVSPLHF,TGTGCCAGCAGGGAACCCGGACAGGGCCCTGTCTCACCCCTCCACTTT
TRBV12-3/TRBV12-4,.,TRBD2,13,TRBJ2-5,CASRGPGLAAVYF,TGTGCCAGCAGGGGACCGGGACTAGCGGCCGTTTACTTC
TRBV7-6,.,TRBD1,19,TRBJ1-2,CASSLEGRASGGLFYGYTF,TGTGCCAGCAGCTTAGAGGGCAGGGCTTCAGGGGGGCTATTCTATGGCTACACCTTC
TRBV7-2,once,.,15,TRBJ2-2,CASSPSQGHTGELFF,TGTGCCAGCAGCCCAAGTCAGGGGCACACCGGGGAGCTGTTTTTT
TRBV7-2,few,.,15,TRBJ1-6,CASRWLSSYNSPLHF,TGTGCCAGCAGGTGGTTGAGCTCCTATAATTCACCCCTCCACTTT
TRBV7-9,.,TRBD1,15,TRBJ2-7,CASSPIQGVSYEQYF,TGTGCCAGCAGCCCTATACAGGGGGTCTCCTACGAGCAGTACTTC
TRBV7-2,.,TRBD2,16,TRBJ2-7,CASSLVWAPAGGEQYF,TGTGCCAGCAGCTTAGTGTGGGCGCCGGCGGGAGGCGAGCAGTACTTC
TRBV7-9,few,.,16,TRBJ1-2,CASRIVTGNSLYGYTF,TGTGCCAGCCGGATCGTCACAGGGAACTCCCTCTATGGCTACACCTTC
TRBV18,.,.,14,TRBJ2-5,CASSPPDSSWTQYF,TGTGCCAGCTCACCCCCGGACTCGTCATGGACCCAGTACTTC
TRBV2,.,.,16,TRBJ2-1,CASSKGTGHLYNEQFF,TGTGCCAGCAGTAAGGGAACAGGTCACCTCTACAATGAGCAGTTCTTC
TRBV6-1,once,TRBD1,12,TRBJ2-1,CASSETGWEQFF,TGTGCCAGCAGTGAGACAGGGTGGGAGCAGTTCTTC
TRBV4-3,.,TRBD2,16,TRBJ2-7,CASSPSGTSGSYEQYF,TGCGCCAGCAGCCCATCCGGGACTAGCGGGAGCTACGAGCAGTACTTC
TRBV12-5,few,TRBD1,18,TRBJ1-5,CASGLAVKTGARDQPQHF,TGTGCTAGTGGGCTTGCCGTCAAGACAGGGGCAAGGGATCAGCCCCAGCATTTT
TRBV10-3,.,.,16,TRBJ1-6,CAISERRGTNNSPLHF,TGTGCCATCAGTGAACGAAGGGGCACAAATAATTCACCCCTCCACTTT
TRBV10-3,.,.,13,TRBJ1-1,CAISIEEVTEAFF,TGTGCCATCAGCATAGAGGAGGTCACTGAAGCTTTCTTT
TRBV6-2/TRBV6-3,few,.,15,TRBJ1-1,CASSPGGGKNTEAFF,TGTGCCAGCAGCCCTGGGGGAGGGAAGAACACTGAAGCTTTCTTT
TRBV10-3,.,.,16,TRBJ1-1,CAIRTAREGKTTEAFF,TGTGCCATCAGGACCGCCCGAGAGGGTAAGACCACTGAAGCTTTCTTT
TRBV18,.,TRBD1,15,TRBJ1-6,CASSPVDRGRSPLHF,TGTGCCAGCTCACCAGTGGACAGGGGGAGGTCACCCCTCCACTTT
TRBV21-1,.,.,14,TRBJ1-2,CASSRQGAWYGYTF,TGTGCCAGCAGCAGACAGGGGGCTTGGTATGGCTACACCTTC
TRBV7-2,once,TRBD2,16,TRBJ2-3,CASSYNPGLVVDTQYF,TGTGCCAGCAGCTATAACCCGGGACTAGTGGTCGATACGCAGTATTTT
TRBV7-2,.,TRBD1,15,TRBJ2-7,CASSLGGTGNYEQYF,TGTGCCAGCAGCTTAGGAGGGACAGGGAACTACGAGCAGTACTTC
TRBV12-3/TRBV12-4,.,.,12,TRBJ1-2,CASSPRGVGYTF,TGTGCCAGCAGCCCCAGGGGAGTCGGCTACACCTTC
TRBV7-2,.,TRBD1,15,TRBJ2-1,CASSSDRTRYNEQFF,TGTGCCAGCAGCTCGGACAGGACGAGATACAATGAGCAGTTCTTC
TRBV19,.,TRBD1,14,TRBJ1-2,CASSIATGNYGYTF,TGTGCCAGTAGTATAGCGACAGGGAACTATGGCTACACCTTC
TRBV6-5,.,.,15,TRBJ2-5,CASNTGAGVGETQYF,TGTGCCAGCAACACGGGCGCAGGGGTGGGGGAGACCCAGTACTTC
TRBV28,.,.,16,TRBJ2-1,CASSSTARGRYNEQFF,TGTGCCAGCAGTTCCACAGCCCGGGGGAGATACAATGAGCAGTTCTTC
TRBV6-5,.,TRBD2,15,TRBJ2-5,CASSYIRGGEETQYF,TGTGCCAGCAGTTACATAAGGGGAGGGGAAGAGACCCAGTACTTC
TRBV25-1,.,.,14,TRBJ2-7,CASSDITSSYEQYF,TGTGCCAGCAGTGACATTACGAGCTCCTACGAGCAGTACTTC